The 10 T cell receptor beta chains reported below all come from one sample, sequenced in a study of memory CD4+ T cells and cytomegalovirus serostatus. The sort gate was single viable CD3+CD4+CD8-CD45RO+ cells for memory CD4+ T cells. Only in-frame clones appear in the TCRdb table, and some are missing; sequencing was by immunoSEQ multiplex PCR. The repertoire holds tens of thousands of clones, with approximately 83% as singletons. The sample taken for sequencing was memory CD4+ T cells from blood. The origin of the receptors is an adult in good health and CMV-seronegative.

This clone appeared once. The genes are TRBV9 and TRBJ1-5; 9 bases are a match to TRBD1. CDR3 size: 14 residues. Germline V gives CDR1 SGDLS, CDR2 YYNGEE. After removal of 6 bases from V and 5 bases from J, the junction contained 6 bases not matched to a gene. As DNA, the CDR3 is TGTGCCAGCACACAGGGGGCGTTCGATCAGCCCCAGCATTTT. Its translation is CASTQGAFDQPQHF. The full variable domain, rest sourced from reference TRBV9 and TRBJ1-5, is DSGVTQTPKHLITATGQRVTLRCSPRSGDLSVYWYQQSLDQGLQFLIQYYNGEERAKGNILERFSAQQFPDLHSELNLSSLELGDSALYFCASTQGAFDQPQHFGDGTRLSIL.

This chain uses TRBV19 with TRBJ2-7; D unclear. The CDR3 contains 13 residues. Trimming left V 4 bases short and J 3 bases short, with 10 bases between. Per germline, CDR1 LNHDA and CDR2 SQIVND (reference sequence). CDR3 region: CASSTRYDYEQYF. The CDR3, as DNA: TGTGCCAGTAGTACACGTTATGACTACGAGCAGTACTTC.

The rearrangement joins TRBV2 to TRBJ2-5; the D is unclear. V was trimmed by 3 bases and J by 1 base, leaving 3 bases between them. The CDR3 runs 12 residues. The germline V gene encodes CDR1 SNHLY and CDR2 FYNNEI. The DNA of the CDR3 is TGTGCCAGCAGTGAGATCCAAGAGACCCAGTACTTC. Its protein product is CASSEIQETQYF.

This chain connects TRBV18 to TRBJ2-2, with D maybe TRBD1 (6 bases). The V and J ends lost 3 bases and 1 base respectively, with 12 bases between them. Germline loops: CDR1 KGHSH, CDR2 LQKENI. This CDR3 region has 16 residues. CDR3 in DNA: TGTGCCAGCTCACCCTCAGGGGCCCTGAACACCGGGGAGCTGTTTTTT. Translated: CASSPSGALNTGELFF. Full variable domain (remainder filled in from reference TRBV18 and TRBJ2-2): NAGVMQNPRHLVRRRGQEARLRCSPMKGHSHVYWYRQLPEEGLKFMVYLQKENIIDESGMPKERFSAEFPKEGPSILRIQQVVRGDSAAYFCASSPSGALNTGELFFGEGSRLTVL.

J is TRBJ2-7 and V is TRBV2, with a possible D match to TRBD2 (5 bases). Germline V gives CDR1 SNHLY, CDR2 FYNNEI. The CDR3 totals 13 residues. The V and J ends lost 4 bases and 6 bases respectively, with 13 bases between them. CDR3 amino acids: CASSGGAFAEQYF. The CDR3 coding sequence is TGTGCCAGCAGTGGGGGAGCATTCGCCGAGCAGTACTTC. Full variable domain (missing parts from reference TRBV2 and TRBJ2-7): EPEVTQTPSHQVTQMGQEVILRCVPISNHLYFYWYRQILGQKVEFLVSFYNNEISEKSEIFDDQFSVERPDGSNFTLKIRSTKLEDSAMYFCASSGGAFAEQYFGPGTRLTVT.

V and J are TRBV11-1 and TRBJ2-1; no clear D gene. V lost 1 base to trimming and J lost 9 bases, with 10 bases between them. Per germline, CDR1 SGHAT and CDR2 FQDESV (reference sequence). The CDR3 runs 13 residues. The CDR3 nucleotides read TGTGCCAGCAGCTTAGGGTCGTTGGGTGAGCAGTTCTTC. Its translation is CASSLGSLGEQFF.

The chain has TRBV27 and TRBJ1-4; D gene unclear. Germline assignment: CDR1 MNHEY and CDR2 SMNVEV (reference sequence). V lost 6 bases, J lost 2 bases, and 13 bases lay in between. The length of the CDR3 is 15 residues. As DNA, the CDR3 is TGTGCCAGCAGCCTAGGCGGGTTTACTAATGAAAAACTGTTTTTT. Protein sequence: CASSLGGFTNEKLFF.

The chain is built from TRBV2 and TRBJ1-3; D remains ambiguous. The CDR3 contains 13 residues. V lost 9 bases and J lost 0, with 9 bases in between. Germline CDR1 and CDR2: SNHLY and FYNNEI. CDR3 loop: CASNPLSGNTIYF. The CDR3, as DNA: TGTGCCAGTAACCCTCTCTCTGGAAACACCATATATTTT.

CDR3 region: CASSSDRGVTGELFF. The CDR3 coding sequence is TGTGCCAGCAGTTCGGACAGGGGGGTGACCGGGGAGCTGTTTTTT. The chain couples TRBV28 to TRBJ2-2, with 10 bases that match TRBD1. Germline trimming cut 4 bases from V and 5 bases from J; bases unmatched to any gene: 4. This CDR3 has 15 residues. Germline V gives CDR1 MDHEN, CDR2 SYDVKM.

The chain joins TRBV5-1 to TRBJ1-1, with 7 positions matching TRBD1. Germline V CDR1 and CDR2: SGHRS, YFSETQ. The V and J ends lost 7 bases and 0 bases, in that order; junction bases with no gene match: 6. The CDR3 spans 14 residues. DNA of the CDR3: TGCGCCAGCCAGACAGGGACAATGAACACTGAAGCTTTCTTT. It is translated as CASQTGTMNTEAFF.